This T cell receptor (beta chain) was captured in a study of T cell responses to AZD1222 COVID-19 vaccine. On the study more broadly: Combined were second doses at about 4 or about 12 weeks.

Remarks on this clone: What it binds is unknown.

TCRdb's table, derived via immunoSEQ multiplex PCR, lists solely in-frame clones and lacks some. The table shows roughly 130,000 clones, with approximately 90% occurring only once. Study-level results: Donors were mostly white British, more females; clonal diversity possibly underestimated. Two AZD1222 doses significantly raised spike-specific TCR breadth and depth over controls. Recipients of AZD1222 seropositive at baseline numbered only 5 or 6.

The CDR3 is 14 amino acids. Germline CDR1 reads GTSNPN; CDR2 reads SVGIG (reference sequence). Trimming took off 3 bases at V and 4 bases at J, with 15 bases between the two ends. The receptor comes from an adult in good health. The chain couples TRBV30 to TRBJ1-2; tentative D call: TRBD1 (5 bases). Sequenced material: peripheral blood, taken on day 0 of AZD1222 vaccination. The DNA for the CDR3 is TGTGCCTGGAGAAATGGGGCCAACCTCTATGGCTACACCTTC. Amino acid sequence: CAWRNGANLYGYTF.